Shown below are 29 T cell receptor beta chains from a single sample sequenced in a study of Graves' ophthalmopathy and Graves' hyperthyroidism. Investigators amplified TCR beta CDR3 regions from RNA transcripts. The workflow started with a first-round RT-PCR run with HTBI primers and then moved on to a second-round multiplex PCR. Using its own MiXCR run on the multiplex PCR reads, TCRdb lists one record per CDR3 protein. Among 350,000 to 450,000 distinct CDR3 sequences, around 18% were seen once, and the ten largest hold 1.5% to 2%. Sample: peripheral blood. The receptors derive from a woman aged 18-35 years with Graves' ophthalmopathy.

This clonotype was seen just once. In DNA, the CDR3 is TGTGCCAGCAGTTTCATACGCACGGGGACCCAGTACTTC. Encoded protein: CASSFIRTGTQYF. V is TRBV28 and J is TRBJ2-5, with D uncertain. The CDR3 is made up of 13 amino acids. Per the germline V gene, CDR1 is MDHEN and CDR2 is SYDVKM. Trimming took 3 bases from V and 7 from J, leaving 12 bases between them.

Ten or more counts support this clonotype. V usage is TRBV10-3 and J usage is TRBJ2-5; possibly TRBD1 for D (5 bases). Per the germline V gene, CDR1 is ENHRY and CDR2 is SYGVKD. The CDR3 loop spans 12 amino acids. Trimming removed 8 bases at V and 1 base at J, with 8 bases between. CDR3 in amino acids: CAIGRGQETQYF. CDR3 DNA: TGTGCCATCGGAAGGGGCCAAGAGACCCAGTACTTC.

This clonotype was counted many times. The chain recombines TRBV5-6 with TRBJ2-5; D possibly corresponds to TRBD2 (6 bases). This CDR3 comprises 14 residues. Per the germline V gene, CDR1 is SGHDT and CDR2 is YYEEEE. V gave up 3 bases and J gave up 2 bases, with 11 bases separating them. The CDR3 nucleotides are TGTGCCAGCAGCTGGACGGAGGGACAAGAGACCCAGTACTTC. It specifies CASSWTEGQETQYF.

This clonotype has ten or more counts. J is TRBJ2-7 and V is TRBV6-1; no definite D call. Germline CDR1 reads MNHNS; CDR2 reads SASEGT. Trimming removed 9 bases at V and 2 bases at J, with 17 bases between. The CDR3 consists of 14 residues. CDR3 in DNA: TGTGCCAGTAGGATCCGAAGGGAAGCCTACGAGCAGTACTTC. Protein sequence: CASRIRREAYEQYF.

This clonotype has ten or more counts. This chain uses TRBV6-5 with TRBJ2-5; 10 nucleotides line up with TRBD2. Per germline, CDR1 MNHEY and CDR2 SVGAGI. The CDR3 runs 16 residues. After removal of 0 bases from V and 5 bases from J, the junction contained 6 bases not matched to a gene. The CDR3 nucleotides read TGTGCCAGCAGTTACTCGACCCTAGCGGGGGTGGAGACCCAGTACTTC. Protein product: CASSYSTLAGVETQYF.

This clonotype was seen many times. The chain is built from TRBV28 and TRBJ2-2, with 14 bases that match TRBD2. The CDR3 spans 16 residues. V was pared by 5 bases and J by 5 bases, with 4 bases of the junction left unmatched. The germline V gene has CDR1 MDHEN and CDR2 SYDVKM. CDR3 sequence: CASSVRLAGGTGELFF. The CDR3 region has the DNA TGTGCCAGCAGTGTCCGACTAGCGGGAGGGACCGGGGAGCTGTTTTTT.

This clonotype occurred many times. The CDR3 sequence: CATSNQRDGGYEQYF. The CDR3 nucleotides read TGTGCCACCAGCAACCAGCGGGATGGCGGGTACGAGCAGTACTTC. This chain links TRBV15 with TRBJ2-7; 7 nucleotides match TRBD2. The CDR3 loop spans 15 amino acids. Trimming took 4 bases from V and 4 from J; bases not matched to a gene: 10. Per germline, CDR1 LNHNV and CDR2 YYDKDF (reference sequence).

This clonotype was counted ten times or more. The CDR3 protein is CASSLSVGETQYF. Here the CDR3 DNA reads TGTGCCAGCAGCTTATCCGTGGGAGAGACCCAGTACTTC. J is TRBJ2-5 and V is TRBV7-3; no clear D gene. Germline V gene sequence: CDR1 SGHTA, CDR2 FQGTGA. This CDR3 has 13 residues. Between the trimmed V and J ends, which lost 2 bases and 4 bases, there was a span of 8 bases.

The V and J genes are TRBV7-2 and TRBJ1-3; D not resolved. This CDR3 spans 13 amino acids. V was clipped by 4 bases and J by 4 bases, with 8 bases between them. Per the germline V gene, CDR1 is SGHTA and CDR2 is FQGNSA. CDR3 DNA: TGTACCAGCAGCTCCTTGCTCGGAAACACCATATATTTT. Protein: CTSSSLLGNTIYF.

V gene TRBV5-1 combines with J gene TRBJ2-2; possible D gene TRBD2, 6 bases. The CDR3 has 17 amino acids. V was cut by 4 bases and J by 2 bases, with 18 bases left in between. The germline CDR1 and CDR2 sequences are SGHRS and YFSETQ. The CDR3 coding sequence is TGCGCCAGCAGCCTAGACTCCGGGACTCTTAACACCGGGGAGCTGTTTTTT. Its translation: CASSLDSGTLNTGELFF.

Concerning this clonotype: A much larger clonotype is one base distant, so this may be a read error. V gene TRBV5-1 combines with J gene TRBJ2-7; a possible D gene is TRBD1 (5 bases). Germline CDR1 is SGHRS and CDR2 is YFSETQ. The CDR3 contains 12 residues. CDR3 region: CASSLGQNERYF. The CDR3 DNA sequence: TGCGCCAGCAGCTTGGGACAGAACGAGCGGTACTTC.

There are many counts of this clonotype. The chain employs TRBV28 and TRBJ1-1; TRBD1 agrees at 8 bases. The junction had 6 bases not matched to a gene; V was cut back by 5 bases and J by 1 base. The germline CDR1 and CDR2 sequences are MDHEN and SYDVKM. CDR3 size: 15 residues. The CDR3 DNA follows: TGTGCCAGCAGTATACAGGGGGGGGAGAACACTGAAGCTTTCTTT. This translates into CASSIQGGENTEAFF.

In its sample, this clonotype was seen many times. The chain is built from TRBV20-1 and TRBJ2-7, with TRBD1 as a possible D gene (5 bases). Trimming removed 0 bases at V and 0 bases at J, with 12 bases between. The CDR3 sequence is 15 residues long. Germline CDR1 reads DFQATT; CDR2 reads SNEGSKA (reference sequence). CDR3 residues: CSARDPWGSSYEQYF. CDR3 sequence (DNA): TGCAGTGCTAGAGATCCCTGGGGCAGCTCCTACGAGCAGTACTTC.

There are many counts of this clonotype. The chain carries TRBV29-1 and TRBJ2-5; 9 nucleotides agree with TRBD1. The CDR3 extends over 12 amino acids. Germline V lookup: CDR1 SQVTM, CDR2 ANQGSEA. The trim removed 7 bases at V and 4 bases at J, leaving 4 bases unmatched. Written as DNA, the CDR3 is TGCAGCGGGGGACAGGGCGGAGAGACCCAGTACTTC. Translated, it gives CSGGQGGETQYF. Filled out from reference TRBV29-1 and TRBJ2-5, the complete variable domain reads SAVISQKPSRDICQRGTSLTIQCQVDSQVTMMFWYRQQPGQSLTLIATANQGSEATYESGFVIDKFPISRPNLTFSTLTVSNMSPEDSSIYLCSGGQGGETQYFGPGTRLLVL.

This clonotype was detected ten times or more. The chain carries TRBV6-5 and TRBJ1-1; D gene ambiguous. Germline lookup yields CDR1 MNHEY and CDR2 SVGAGI. The CDR3 length is 14 residues. The V end was cut by 7 bases, the J end by 11 bases, with 23 bases between. The CDR3 sequence: CASNLRPVGWQAFF. The CDR3 DNA sequence: TGTGCCAGCAATCTGCGGCCGGTGGGCTGGCAGGCTTTCTTT.

This clonotype was detected ten times or more. The CDR3 DNA reads TGTGCCAGTAGTGACTTCGAAGCTTTCTTT. It codes for CASSDFEAFF. This sequence joins TRBV19 and TRBJ1-1; D call uncertain. With 5 bases removed from V and 8 bases from J, the gap between germline ends came to 6 bases. Per germline, CDR1 LNHDA and CDR2 SQIVND (reference sequence). There are 10 residues in the CDR3.

This clonotype was detected many times. This sequence joins TRBV6-2 or TRBV6-3 and TRBJ1-2; D perhaps matches TRBD1 (5 bases). V lost 4 bases, J lost 2 bases, and 14 bases lay in between. Germline CDR1 MNHEY, CDR2 SVGEGT. This CDR3 comprises 15 residues. CDR3 DNA: TGTGCCAGCAGTTTGCAGTTAGGGACGAACTATGGCTACACCTTC. It yields the protein CASSLQLGTNYGYTF.

This clonotype was picked up many times. DNA for the CDR3: TGTGCCAGCTCACTTCCGGGACAGGACCGCTCCTACGAGCAGTACTTC. It encodes CASSLPGQDRSYEQYF. The rearrangement links TRBV18 to TRBJ2-7; 8 bases match TRBD1. Per the germline V gene, CDR1 is KGHSH and CDR2 is LQKENI. V lost 4 bases, J lost 0 bases, and 8 bases stayed unmatched. The length of the CDR3 is 16 residues.

This clonotype was counted many times. The CDR3 protein is CASSWDLAQPQHF. The DNA for the CDR3 is TGTGCCAGCAGTTGGGACCTAGCCCAGCCCCAGCATTTT. The V call is TRBV7-8, the J call TRBJ1-5; tentative D call: TRBD1 (5 bases). Trimming took 6 bases from V and 7 from J, leaving 13 bases between them. Germline-derived CDR1 and CDR2 are SGHVS and FQNEAQ. This CDR3 is built from 13 residues.

The chain has TRBV27 and TRBJ2-5; D might be TRBD2 (6 bases). Germline V gene sequence: CDR1 MNHEY, CDR2 SMNVEV (reference sequence). The CDR3 has 16 amino acids. The V gene lost 0 bases and the J gene lost 1 base, with 12 bases spanning the gap. The CDR3 is CASSLSPFGGQETQYF. The CDR3 DNA follows: TGTGCCAGCAGTTTATCCCCCTTCGGGGGCCAAGAGACCCAGTACTTC.

There are many counts of this clonotype. The CDR3 sequence is CSVGWGYEQYF. As DNA, the CDR3 is TGCAGCGTTGGTTGGGGGTACGAGCAGTACTTC. The chain couples TRBV29-1 to TRBJ2-7; either TRBD1 or TRBD2 may supply D (5 bases each). Trimming took off 4 bases at V and 4 bases at J, with 8 bases between the two ends. This CDR3 spans 11 amino acids. From germline, CDR1 is SQVTM and CDR2 ANQGSEA.

This clonotype was seen at least ten times. This rearrangement joins TRBV6-2 or TRBV6-3 to TRBJ2-5, with a tentative D call TRBD2 (6 bases). This CDR3 is 18 amino acids long. CDR1 and CDR2 from the germline V gene are MNHEY and SVGEGT. Trimming removed 4 bases from V and 1 base from J, with 22 bases in between. This CDR3 reads CASSSPGVAVETQETQYF. The CDR3 DNA is TGTGCCAGCAGTTCGCCGGGGGTAGCGGTAGAAACCCAAGAGACCCAGTACTTC.

This clonotype was detected many times. The rearrangement links TRBV11-3 to TRBJ2-7; tentative D call: TRBD2 (6 bases). Trimming took 0 bases from V and 3 from J, leaving 9 bases between them. Germline V gene data show CDR1 as SGHNT and CDR2 as YENEEA. This CDR3 has 14 amino acids. The CDR3: CASSLDFGGYEQYF. CDR3 DNA: TGTGCCAGCAGCTTAGATTTCGGGGGCTACGAGCAGTACTTC.

This clonotype has a count of ten or more. The rearrangement joins TRBV12-3 or TRBV12-4 to TRBJ2-7, with D hard to call. Trimming took 6 bases from V and 1 from J, leaving 10 bases between them. The CDR3 totals 13 residues. Here the CDR3 reads CASSSSVSYEQYF. CDR3 sequence (DNA): TGTGCCAGCAGCTCCTCAGTGTCCTACGAGCAGTACTTC.

The V call is TRBV6-2 or TRBV6-3, the J call TRBJ2-7; maybe TRBD2 (6 bases). The CDR3 loop spans 19 amino acids. CDR1 is MNHEY, CDR2 SVGEGT, per germline. V was trimmed by 6 bases and J by 3 bases, leaving 30 bases between them. CDR3 bases: TGTGCCAGCAGCCCCAACCCCAGCGGGCTTAAGATAAACCGCTACGAGCAGTACTTC. Its protein product is CASSPNPSGLKINRYEQYF.

The V call is TRBV28, the J call TRBJ1-2; TRBD1 might be the D (6 bases). V lost 5 bases and J 8 bases, leaving 12 bases between the germline ends. The CDR3 covers 12 residues. Germline V lookup: CDR1 MDHEN, CDR2 SYDVKM. CDR3 in amino acids: CASSQQGRGYTF. In DNA, the CDR3 is TGTGCCAGCAGTCAACAGGGCCGGGGCTACACCTTC.

CDR3 nucleotide sequence: TGTGCCAGCAGTAGAGATACCGGGAGTAGCAATCAGCCCCAGCATTTT. Amino acids: CASSRDTGSSNQPQHF. The chain couples TRBV6-1 to TRBJ1-5; D gene unclear. Germline CDR1 MNHNS, CDR2 SASEGT. This CDR3 has 16 amino acids. The V and J ends lost 5 bases and 0 bases respectively, with 14 bases between them.

The genes are TRBV6-2 or TRBV6-3 and TRBJ2-7; D remains unclear. This CDR3 region has 14 residues. Trimming removed 6 bases at V and 3 bases at J, with 15 bases between. CDR1 and CDR2 (germline): MNHEY, SVGEGT. DNA for the CDR3: TGTGCCAGCAGGGACGCCTCGTCTCTCTACGAGCAGTACTTC. Its protein is CASRDASSLYEQYF.

This clonotype was observed at least ten times. The junction does not match germline at one end; this may be a read error. The chain employs TRBV6-2 or TRBV6-3 and TRBJ2-7; D is ambiguous. The CDR3 totals 16 residues. Germline loops: CDR1 MNHEY, CDR2 SVGEGT. This CDR3 is CASSYSARVHSHEQYF. DNA of the CDR3: TGTGCCAGCAGTTACTCCGCTAGGGTCCACTCCCACGAGCAGTACTTC.